The next 31 T cell receptor beta chains were all read from a single sample in a study of T cell responses to AZD1222 COVID-19 vaccine. This table comes from immunoSEQ multiplex PCR, and its TCRdb copy is limited to in-frame clones, with some not included. The sample lists around 130,000 clones; around 90% were seen once. This sample comprised peripheral blood, obtained 28 days after the second AZD1222 dose. Every receptor here comes from an adult who received the AZD1222 COVID-19 vaccine.

This chain links TRBV28 with TRBJ1-2; 7 bases align to TRBD1. This CDR3 region has 13 residues. V shed 6 bases, J shed 6 bases, and the junction held 7 bases outside the gene matches. Germline V gene lookup returns CDR1 MDHEN and CDR2 SYDVKM. The CDR3: CASRFVQGHGYTF. CDR3 in DNA: TGTGCCAGCAGATTCGTACAGGGGCATGGCTACACCTTC.

The rearrangement uses TRBV5-4 and TRBJ1-1; the D is unclear. Germline assignment: CDR1 SGHNT and CDR2 YYREEE (reference sequence). The CDR3 has 14 residues. V lost 0 bases, J lost 0 bases, and 6 bases lay in between. CDR3 residues: CASSLGQVNTEAFF. CDR3 in DNA: TGTGCCAGCAGCTTGGGCCAGGTGAACACTGAAGCTTTCTTT. The variable domain in full, completed from reference TRBV5-4 and TRBJ1-1, reads ETGVTQSPTHLIKTRGQQVTLRCSSQSGHNTVSWYQQALGQGPQFIFQYYREEENGRGNFPPRFSGLQFPNYSSELNVNALELDDSALYLCASSLGQVNTEAFFGQGTRLTVV.

This clone turned up a few times. The rearrangement uses TRBV3-1 (or the pseudogene TRBV3-2) and TRBJ1-2; D uncertain. Trimming took off 0 bases at V and 0 bases at J, with 20 bases between the two ends. Germline-derived CDR1 and CDR2 are LGHDT and YNNKEL (reference sequence). The CDR3 extends over 19 amino acids. CDR3 in amino acids: CASSQDLGVIWPTNYGYTF. The DNA of the CDR3 is TGTGCCAGCAGCCAAGATCTTGGAGTCATTTGGCCTACTAACTATGGCTACACCTTC.

This clone was detected once. The chain is built from TRBV27 and TRBJ1-2; maybe TRBD1 (6 bases). CDR3 length: 14 residues. CDR1 is MNHEY and CDR2 is SMNVEV in the germline V gene (reference sequence). V was trimmed by 5 bases and J by 4 bases, leaving 14 bases between them. The CDR3 here is CASSPRGGGYGYTF. The CDR3 coding sequence is TGTGCCAGCAGTCCGAGGGGGGGTGGCTATGGCTACACCTTC.

The V gene is TRBV5-5, the J gene TRBJ1-1, with a weak D call TRBD1 (5 bases). The CDR3 runs 12 residues. V was cut by 0 bases and J by 11 bases, with 11 bases left in between. Germline V CDR1 and CDR2: SGHKS, YYEKEE (reference sequence). The CDR3 sequence is CASSLVGGDAFF. In nucleotides, the CDR3 is TGTGCCAGCAGCTTGGTTGGAGGGGATGCTTTCTTT.

This clone came up a few times. V gene TRBV28 combines with J gene TRBJ1-1, with D uncertain. Germline CDR1 MDHEN, CDR2 SYDVKM. The V end was cut by 2 bases, the J end by 10 bases, with 17 bases between. The CDR3 is 14 residues long. This chain's CDR3 is CASSLTILGAAAFF. The CDR3 bases are TGTGCCAGCAGTTTAACCATCCTGGGAGCTGCAGCTTTCTTT.

CDR3 sequence (DNA): TGTGCCAGCAGCTCACATCCGGGACAGGGGACCCTTCGAACTTCAGATACGCAGTATTTT. This encodes CASSSHPGQGTLRTSDTQYF. The chain couples TRBV7-8 to TRBJ2-3, with 10 bases identical to TRBD1. The CDR3 has 20 amino acids. Trimming removed 4 bases from V and 4 bases from J; junction bases left unmatched: 20. Looked up from germline, CDR1 is SGHVS and CDR2 is FQNEAQ.

This clone appeared a single time. The chain has TRBV19 and TRBJ1-2; TRBD1 agrees at 7 bases. Trimming at V came to 6 bases and at J to 4 bases, leaving 2 bases not matched to a gene. There are 12 residues in the CDR3. Germline CDR1 reads LNHDA; CDR2 reads SQIVND (reference sequence). As DNA, the CDR3 is TGTGCCAGTAGGGGGGACAGCTATGGCTACACCTTC. The encoded protein is CASRGDSYGYTF.

The chain employs TRBV5-1 and TRBJ2-1, with D perhaps TRBD2 (6 bases). In germline, CDR1 is SGHRS, CDR2 YFSETQ. This CDR3 is 16 amino acids long. The germline V and J ends were trimmed by 6 bases and 1 base, with 17 bases remaining between them. The CDR3 DNA sequence: TGCGCCAGCATCCCAGGGACTTCTGCTTCCTACAATGAGCAGTTCTTC. Protein sequence: CASIPGTSASYNEQFF.

The J gene is TRBJ2-2, the V gene TRBV5-1, with 11 bases aligning to TRBD2. The CDR3 is 15 residues long. Trimming cost V 3 bases and J 4 bases; bases outside gene matches: 2. From germline, CDR1 is SGHRS and CDR2 YFSETQ. Here the CDR3 DNA reads TGCGCCAGCAGCTACGGGACTAGCGGCACCGGGGAGCTGTTTTTT. It translates to CASSYGTSGTGELFF.

The chain is built from TRBV7-9 and TRBJ2-7; D unresolved. Germline CDR1 SEHNR, CDR2 FQNEAQ (reference sequence). Trimming left V 1 base short and J 5 bases short, with 6 bases between. The CDR3 runs 12 residues. The CDR3: CASSLVNDEQYF. For the CDR3, the DNA is TGTGCCAGCAGCTTAGTTAACGACGAGCAGTACTTC.

The CDR3 reads CASSGGGQPQHF. For the CDR3, the DNA is TGTGCCAGCAGTGGGGGGGGGCAGCCCCAGCATTTT. This chain links TRBV12-3 or TRBV12-4 with TRBJ1-5, with a weak D call TRBD1 (5 bases). CDR3 size: 12 residues. With 5 bases removed from V and 7 bases from J, the gap between germline ends came to 9 bases.

J is TRBJ2-2 and V is TRBV2; TRBD1 might be the D (6 bases). V was trimmed by 6 bases and J by 0 bases, leaving 11 bases between them. The CDR3 runs 15 residues. Germline CDR1 is SNHLY and CDR2 is FYNNEI. This CDR3 reads CASRRQVTNTGELFF. DNA for the CDR3: TGTGCCAGCAGGAGACAGGTGACGAACACCGGGGAGCTGTTTTTT.

The chain recombines TRBV11-2 with TRBJ1-1; 7 bases are a match to TRBD1. With 4 bases clipped from V and 4 bases from J, the junction kept 3 bases outside the gene matches. Germline CDR1 and CDR2: SGHAT and FQNNGV. The CDR3 length is 13 residues. The CDR3 region has the DNA TGTGCCAGCAGCTCACAGGGGATCACTGAAGCTTTCTTT. It translates to CASSSQGITEAFF.

This chain links TRBV14 with TRBJ2-6; no clear D. Between the trimmed V and J ends, which lost 3 bases and 2 bases, there was a span of 5 bases. The germline CDR1 and CDR2 sequences are SGHDN and FVKESK. The CDR3 loop spans 14 amino acids. In DNA form, the CDR3 reads TGTGCCAGCAGCCAGATAACTGGGGCCAACGTCCTGACTTTC. Protein product: CASSQITGANVLTF.

This clone has only one observation. The chain is built from TRBV19 and TRBJ2-7; D unclear. Trimming stripped 6 bases from V and 5 bases from J, with 11 bases between. CDR3 length: 12 amino acids. Germline assignment: CDR1 LNHDA and CDR2 SQIVND (reference sequence). CDR3 DNA: TGTGCCAGTAGCCAACGTCCCAACGAGCAGTACTTC. Amino acid sequence: CASSQRPNEQYF.

The chain links TRBV6-5 to TRBJ1-2, with unresolved D. The germline V and J ends were trimmed by 8 bases and 5 bases, with 12 bases remaining between them. CDR3 size: 12 residues. CDR1 is MNHEY, CDR2 SVGAGI, per germline. In nucleotides, the CDR3 is TGTGCCAGCTCCCCGGGCAATTATGGCTACACCTTC. It is translated as CASSPGNYGYTF.

The CDR3 protein is CASRLENEQFF. CDR3 nucleotides: TGTGCCAGCAGGTTGGAGAATGAGCAGTTCTTC. This chain connects TRBV28 to TRBJ2-1; D not resolved. The CDR3 is 11 amino acids. Germline V gives CDR1 MDHEN, CDR2 SYDVKM. V was shortened by 6 bases and J by 7 bases, with 7 bases between the two germline ends.

This clone appeared a single time. The V call is TRBV2, the J call TRBJ2-7, with D possibly TRBD1 on 6 matching bases. The CDR3 spans 15 residues. The V and J ends lost 5 bases and 5 bases respectively, with 19 bases between them. Germline lookup yields CDR1 SNHLY and CDR2 FYNNEI. The CDR3 nucleotides are TGTGCCAGCAGTTATCAGGGGCAAAGGCAGGACGAGCAGTACTTC. It yields the protein CASSYQGQRQDEQYF.

This rearrangement joins TRBV19 to TRBJ1-3, with D tentatively TRBD1 (6 bases). CDR3 size: 14 residues. Trimming took off 4 bases at V and 7 bases at J, with 14 bases between the two ends. In germline, CDR1 is LNHDA, CDR2 SQIVND (reference sequence). In nucleotides, the CDR3 is TGTGCCAGTAGTAACCGCGGGGGCCGGAACACCATATATTTT. Its translation is CASSNRGGRNTIYF.

The chain joins TRBV28 to TRBJ1-3; D uncertain. CDR3 length: 12 amino acids. V was trimmed by 3 bases and J by 5 bases, leaving 5 bases between them. Germline loops: CDR1 MDHEN, CDR2 SYDVKM. In DNA form, the CDR3 reads TGTGCCAGCAGTTTGCTCAGAAACACCATATATTTT. Translated, it gives CASSLLRNTIYF.

This clone was seen once. V usage is TRBV9 and J usage is TRBJ2-3, with 7 nucleotides matching TRBD1. Germline V CDR1 and CDR2: SGDLS, YYNGEE. V was pared by 2 bases and J by 2 bases, with 8 bases of the junction left unmatched. The CDR3 loop spans 16 amino acids. The CDR3 region is CASSVRGQPFTDTQYF. CDR3 nucleotide sequence: TGTGCCAGCAGCGTCCGGGGACAGCCCTTCACAGATACGCAGTATTTT.

The V gene is TRBV6-1, the J gene TRBJ2-1; perhaps TRBD1 as D (6 bases). Germline-derived CDR1 and CDR2 are MNHNS and SASEGT. The CDR3 runs to 16 residues. Trimming took 4 bases from V and 2 from J, leaving 15 bases between them. In DNA form, the CDR3 reads TGTGCCAGCAGTGCCCCCCAACAGGGAACCTACAATGAGCAGTTCTTC. It encodes CASSAPQQGTYNEQFF.

Only one count was recorded for this clone. The gene calls are TRBV20-1 and TRBJ1-6; TRBD1 aligns across 9 bases. The CDR3 runs to 14 residues. V was clipped by 3 bases and J by 10 bases; unmatched bases: 7. Germline V CDR1 and CDR2: DFQATT, SNEGSKA (reference sequence). This chain's CDR3 is CSASIGTGTSPLHF. Here the CDR3 DNA reads TGCAGTGCTAGTATCGGGACAGGGACATCACCCCTCCACTTT.

V and J are TRBV28 and TRBJ1-1; D possibly corresponds to TRBD1 (5 bases). V was cut by 5 bases and J by 6 bases, with 19 bases left in between. Germline CDR1 and CDR2: MDHEN and SYDVKM. The CDR3 loop spans 15 amino acids. The chain's CDR3 is CASSPIAGPEPEAFF. DNA of the CDR3: TGTGCCAGCAGTCCCATAGCAGGGCCCGAACCTGAAGCTTTCTTT.

The rearrangement joins TRBV6-5 to TRBJ1-1; 7 nucleotides align to TRBD1. Germline loops: CDR1 MNHEY, CDR2 SVGAGI. The CDR3 totals 15 residues. The V and J ends lost 6 bases and 0 bases, in that order; junction bases with no gene match: 7. In DNA, the CDR3 is TGTGCCAGCAGAACCATGGGACAGCTGAACACTGAAGCTTTCTTT. The encoded protein is CASRTMGQLNTEAFF.

V gene TRBV7-9 combines with J gene TRBJ2-3; 9 nucleotides line up with TRBD2. In germline, CDR1 is SEHNR, CDR2 FQNEAQ (reference sequence). The CDR3 consists of 16 residues. V shed 1 base, J shed 2 bases, and the junction held 4 bases outside the gene matches. Here the CDR3 reads CASSLDSSGNTDTQYF. The DNA of the CDR3 is TGTGCCAGCAGCTTAGATTCTAGCGGGAACACAGATACGCAGTATTTT.

V and J are TRBV27 and TRBJ1-2, with a tentative D call TRBD1 (6 bases). Germline V CDR1 and CDR2: MNHEY, SMNVEV (reference sequence). The CDR3 is 14 residues long. Trimming shortened V by 5 bases and J by 1 base, and 11 bases separated the two germline ends. The DNA of the CDR3 is TGTGCCAGCAGTAGTAGGACAGATAACTATGGCTACACCTTC. This sequence encodes CASSSRTDNYGYTF.

The rearrangement joins TRBV5-5 to TRBJ2-3; D not resolved. CDR1 and CDR2 from the germline V gene are SGHKS and YYEKEE (reference sequence). The CDR3 loop spans 12 amino acids. Trimming left V 4 bases short and J 5 bases short, with 8 bases between. The CDR3 sequence is CASSLSRDTQYF. The CDR3 DNA is TGTGCCAGCAGCCTGTCTCGAGATACGCAGTATTTT.

The sample holds one count of this clone. The chain employs TRBV25-1 and TRBJ1-6; 7 bases line up with TRBD1. Germline-derived CDR1 and CDR2 are MGHDK and SYGVNS. The CDR3 spans 13 residues. Trimming at V came to 5 bases and at J to 13 bases, leaving 8 bases not matched to a gene. The CDR3 region has the DNA TGTGCCAGCAGTTTTTCAGGGGGAAGCCCCCTCCACTTT. Translation gives CASSFSGGSPLHF.

The chain uses TRBV28 and TRBJ1-5; D gene uncertain. This CDR3 is built from 11 residues. The V and J ends lost 11 bases and 6 bases respectively, with 11 bases between them. Germline assignment: CDR1 MDHEN and CDR2 SYDVKM. The CDR3 reads CALFGGQPQHF. Here the CDR3 DNA reads TGTGCCCTTTTCGGCGGTCAGCCCCAGCATTTT.